The T cell receptor beta chain under discussion was sequenced for a study of response to subunit inactivated influenza vaccine (dated by TCRdb to the late 2010s). In the study overall: Deep quantitative T cell receptor repertoire profiling was used in the study to track responses to a trivalent subunit inactivated influenza vaccine. The study at large found these results: The authors proposed that each seasonal influenza vaccination may bring in only a limited number of new T cells.

This clonotype appeared many times. The antigen it binds to is not known. It has no much larger one-base neighbor in the sample; base qualities were not kept. The CDR3 contains 15 residues, cysteine and phenylalanine counted. Of the read, only the CDR3 DNA is kept; its 45 bases are in frame from base 1. In the germline V gene (reference sequence), CDR1 corresponds to MNHEY and CDR2 to SMNVEV. The trim is 3 bases for V and 1 base for J, with a gap of 9 bases between the germline ends. Library preparation employed RT-PCR. Sequencing instrument: Illumina HiSeq 2500. TCRdb reprocessing: public reads trimmed at Q25 with fastp, clones called with MiXCR, in-frame beta chains kept. Every entry covers one CDR3 protein and lists the most common genes and DNA from its rows. The sample yields about 570,000 distinct CDR3 sequences; roughly 10% were counted once. The top ten hold roughly 9.6% of the sample. The sample also formed part of further work on T cells expressing NK-cell markers. The second study, in turn, reports: The TCR beta cDNA libraries were made using 5'RACE template switching, a step that added both a universal primer site and unique molecular identifiers. TCR beta-chain repertoires were profiled in sorted CD3+CD56+NKG2C+, CD3+CD56+NKG2C- and CD3+CD56-NKG2C+ T-cell subsets from roughly eight donors. Of the eight sequenced donors, seven were found to be HCMV-seropositive and one was found to be HCMV-seronegative. To restrict sorting to alphabetaTCR-expressing T cells, an anti-gammadeltaTCR antibody was added in several experiments. For five or six donors, the dominant CD3+CD56+NKG2C+ clonotypes were among the top 10 CD8+ clonotypes and accounted for about 1.0-8% of CD8+ T cells. Those dominant clonotypes were again the most abundant among CD3+CD56-NKG2C+ cells in a handful of donors, at roughly 25-60.1%. Whether the expanded NKG2C-expressing T cell clones were specific for HCMV antigens remained unclear. Randomly selected healthy volunteers, three men and five women, were used as the eight sequenced donors. HCMV serostatus was determined by detecting HCMV-specific IgG in serum with a commercial ELISA kit. Peripheral blood mononuclear cells were isolated from blood by Ficoll density gradient centrifugation. For about six donors, bulk peripheral blood T-cell repertoires were also sequenced from unsorted PBMC. cDNA synthesis was primed from the TCR beta constant segment and was followed by two successive PCR amplification steps. Sequencing of the libraries produced 2 x 150 bp reads on Illumina HiSeq 2000/2500, MiSeq or NextSeq. MIGEC was used to demultiplex reads and group reads by UMI, and MiTCR was used to assemble and quantify clonotypes. Only TCR cDNA sequences supported by at least two reads were kept to exclude erroneous sequences. The tcR package was used for downstream repertoire analysis, and clonotypes were matched between fractions using CDR3 nucleotide sequence together with V segment. VDJmatch was used to annotate antigen specificity against VDJdb, with one amino acid substitution in CDR3 allowed.

The chain is made from TRBV27 and TRBJ2-2, and perhaps TRBD1 as D gene, on 5 matching bases. Material: PBMCs from blood, obtained on the day of vaccination. The source of this sequence is a man aged 45 to 65 who received an inactivated influenza vaccine. Donor details come from another sample of the same person, matched by shared clones. The CDR3 loop reads CASSFRQGNTGELFF. The sequenced DNA is TGTGCCAGCAGTTTCCGGCAGGGGAACACCGGGGAGCTGTTTTTT.